The clone carrying this T cell receptor beta chain was seen a single time. Its antigen remains unknown. The sample belongs to a study of CD8+CD57+ T cells in acquired aplastic anemia. Looking at the study overall: The study obtained an average of around 2.9 ug of DNA from sorted CD4+ and CD8+ cells. The study's findings and limits: The number of CD8+ CDR3 sequences shared by patients and controls was twenty-nine.

Sequencing involved patients with CD8+CD57+ cell expansion previously shown by flow cytometry. Every patient presented with severe acquired aplastic anemia. No therapy had been given to the patients at the time of blood sampling. In germline, CDR1 is SGHVS, CDR2 FNYEAQ. The CDR3 contains 15 residues. V was pared by 1 base and J by 4 bases, with 10 bases between. Genomic DNA, serving as template, underwent TCR beta VDJ and CDR3 profiling. TCRdb re-called the reads with MiXCR, one entry per CDR3 protein. The top ten hold 25% to 30% of the sample, which has about 120,000 distinct CDR3 sequences, about 50% seen once.

The sequence derives from a human donor with aplastic anemia. The rearrangement links TRBV7-6 to TRBJ2-2, with D possibly matching TRBD2 (5 bases). Material for sequencing was sorted CD4+, CD8+, or CD8+CD57+ T cells (not recorded which) from PBMCs. The CDR3 DNA reads TGTGCCAGCAGCTTAGGGCGCGGGCGCACCGGGGAGCTGTTTTTT. Translated: CASSLGRGRTGELFF.